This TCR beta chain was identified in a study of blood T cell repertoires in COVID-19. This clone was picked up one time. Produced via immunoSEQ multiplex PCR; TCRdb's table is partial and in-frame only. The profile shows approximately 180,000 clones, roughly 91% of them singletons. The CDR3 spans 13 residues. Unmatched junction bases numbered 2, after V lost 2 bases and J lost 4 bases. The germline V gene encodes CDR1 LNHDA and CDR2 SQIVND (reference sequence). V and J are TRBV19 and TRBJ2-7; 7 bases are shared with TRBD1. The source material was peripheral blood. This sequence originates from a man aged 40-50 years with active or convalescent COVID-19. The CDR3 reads CASSIQQGYEQYF. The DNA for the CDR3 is TGTGCCAGTAGTATACAACAGGGGTACGAGCAGTACTTC.